The T cell receptor beta chain under discussion was sequenced for a study of T cells in tumors after PD-1 blockade. The V gene lost 5 bases and the J gene lost 3 bases, with 14 bases spanning the gap. Germline CDR1 is MNHEY and CDR2 is SMNVEV (reference sequence). The CDR3 spans 14 residues. As regards this clone: Antigen unknown.

Overall study findings and caveats: Clonal replacement appeared only between pre- and post-treatment samples.

Method: immunoSEQ multiplex PCR; TCRdb's copy keeps in-frame clones and lacks some. The data hold thousands of clones, with around 62% observed a single time. On average, squamous cell carcinoma was sampled 31 days after treatment began. V usage is TRBV27 and J usage is TRBJ2-7; possible D gene TRBD1, 6 bases. This receptor was obtained from a human donor with cutaneous squamous cell carcinoma. This sample comprised tumor tissue, obtained after anti-PD-1 treatment. The CDR3 spells CASSLQGLYYEQYF. The CDR3 coding sequence is TGTGCCAGCAGTCTACAGGGTTTATACTACGAGCAGTACTTC.